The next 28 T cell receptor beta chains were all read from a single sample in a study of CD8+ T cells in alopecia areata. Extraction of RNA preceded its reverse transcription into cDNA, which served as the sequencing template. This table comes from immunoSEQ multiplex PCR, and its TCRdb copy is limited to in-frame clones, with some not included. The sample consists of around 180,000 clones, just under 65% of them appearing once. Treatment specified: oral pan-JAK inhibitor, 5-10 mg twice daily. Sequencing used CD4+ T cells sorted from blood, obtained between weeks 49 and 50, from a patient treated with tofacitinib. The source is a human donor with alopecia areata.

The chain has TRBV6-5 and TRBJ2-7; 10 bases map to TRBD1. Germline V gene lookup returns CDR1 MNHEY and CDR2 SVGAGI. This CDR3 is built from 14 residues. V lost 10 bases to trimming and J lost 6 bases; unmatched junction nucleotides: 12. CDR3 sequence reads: CATSGQGVIGEQYF. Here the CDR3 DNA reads TGTGCCACCTCCGGACAGGGGGTTATAGGCGAGCAGTACTTC.

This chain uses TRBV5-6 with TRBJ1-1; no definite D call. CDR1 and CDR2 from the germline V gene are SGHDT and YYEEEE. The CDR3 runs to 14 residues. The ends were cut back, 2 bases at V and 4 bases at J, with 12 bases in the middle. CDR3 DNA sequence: TGTGCCAGCAGCTTTGTGGGCTCGGGCACTGAAGCTTTCTTT. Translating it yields CASSFVGSGTEAFF. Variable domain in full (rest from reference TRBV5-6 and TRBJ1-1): DAGVTQSPTHLIKTRGQQVTLRCSPKSGHDTVSWYQQALGQGPQFIFQYYEEEERQRGNFPDRFSGHQFPNYSSELNVNALLLGDSALYLCASSFVGSGTEAFFGQGTRLTVV.

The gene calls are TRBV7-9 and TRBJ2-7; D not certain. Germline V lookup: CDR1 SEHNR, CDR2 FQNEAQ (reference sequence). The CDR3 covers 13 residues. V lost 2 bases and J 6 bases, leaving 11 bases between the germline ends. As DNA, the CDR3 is TGTGCCAGCAGCTTATCCTCTTATGGCGAGCAGTACTTC. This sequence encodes CASSLSSYGEQYF.

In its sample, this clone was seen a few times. CDR3 DNA sequence: TGCGCCAGCAGTCAATCACGGTCGGATCCCTCGGGTTCCGATGAGCAGTTCTTC. This codes for CASSQSRSDPSGSDEQFF. V and J are TRBV23-1 and TRBJ2-1; D is undetermined. TRBV23-1 is an ORF, and what it does is uncertain. V lost 0 bases and J lost 8, with 23 bases in between. The CDR3 totals 18 residues.

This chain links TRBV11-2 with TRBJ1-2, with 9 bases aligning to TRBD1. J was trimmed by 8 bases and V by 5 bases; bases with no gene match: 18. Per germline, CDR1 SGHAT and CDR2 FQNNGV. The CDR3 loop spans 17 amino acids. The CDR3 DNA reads TGTGCCAGCAGCCGTTTTTCGGGACAGGGCGCCGCGGGCGGCTACACCTTC. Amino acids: CASSRFSGQGAAGGYTF.

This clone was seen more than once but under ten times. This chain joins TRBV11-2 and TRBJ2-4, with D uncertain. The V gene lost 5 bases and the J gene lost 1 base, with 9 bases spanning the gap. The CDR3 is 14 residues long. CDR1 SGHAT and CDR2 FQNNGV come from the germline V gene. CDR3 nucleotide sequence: TGTGCCAGCAGCCTCAGTGGGGCCAAAAACATTCAGTACTTC. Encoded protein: CASSLSGAKNIQYF.

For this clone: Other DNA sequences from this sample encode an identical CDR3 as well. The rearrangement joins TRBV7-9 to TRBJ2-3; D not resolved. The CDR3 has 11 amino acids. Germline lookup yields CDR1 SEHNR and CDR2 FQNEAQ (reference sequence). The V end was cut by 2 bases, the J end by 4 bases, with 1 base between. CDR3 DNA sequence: TGTGCCAGCAGCTTATCAGATACGCAGTATTTT. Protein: CASSLSDTQYF.

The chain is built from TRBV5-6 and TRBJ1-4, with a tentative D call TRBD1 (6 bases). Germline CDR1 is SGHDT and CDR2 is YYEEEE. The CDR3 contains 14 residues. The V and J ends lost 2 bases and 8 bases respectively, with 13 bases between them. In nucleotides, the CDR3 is TGTGCCAGCAGCTTAGGGACAACAGAGGAAAAACTGTTTTTT. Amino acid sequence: CASSLGTTEEKLFF.

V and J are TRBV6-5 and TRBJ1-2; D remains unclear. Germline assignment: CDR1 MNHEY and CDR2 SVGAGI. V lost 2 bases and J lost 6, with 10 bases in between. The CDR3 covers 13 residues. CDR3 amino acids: CASSYKTENGYTF. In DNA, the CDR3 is TGTGCCAGCAGTTACAAGACGGAGAATGGCTACACCTTC.

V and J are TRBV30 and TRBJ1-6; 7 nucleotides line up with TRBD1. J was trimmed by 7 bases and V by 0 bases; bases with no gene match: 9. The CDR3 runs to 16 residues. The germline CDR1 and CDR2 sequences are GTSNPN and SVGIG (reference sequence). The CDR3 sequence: CAWSVNRGRGNSPLHF. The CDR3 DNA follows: TGTGCCTGGAGTGTTAACAGGGGCCGGGGAAATTCACCCCTCCACTTT.

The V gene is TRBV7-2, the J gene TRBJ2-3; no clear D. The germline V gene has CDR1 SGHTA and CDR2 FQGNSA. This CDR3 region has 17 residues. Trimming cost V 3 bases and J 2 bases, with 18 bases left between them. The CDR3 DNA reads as TGTGCCAGCAGCTTCTATCAGGTGCTCTCCTACACAGATACGCAGTATTTT. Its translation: CASSFYQVLSYTDTQYF.

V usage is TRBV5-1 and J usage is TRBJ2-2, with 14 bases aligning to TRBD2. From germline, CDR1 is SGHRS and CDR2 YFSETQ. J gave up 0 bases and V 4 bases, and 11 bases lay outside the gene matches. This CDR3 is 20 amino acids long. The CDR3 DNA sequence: TGCGCCAGCAGCACAGGACTAGCGGGGGGTCCGAACACGAACACCGGGGAGCTGTTTTTT. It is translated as CASSTGLAGGPNTNTGELFF.

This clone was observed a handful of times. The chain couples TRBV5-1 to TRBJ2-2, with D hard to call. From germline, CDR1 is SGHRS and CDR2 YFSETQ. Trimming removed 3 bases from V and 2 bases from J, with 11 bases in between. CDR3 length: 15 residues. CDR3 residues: CASSWNSINTGELFF. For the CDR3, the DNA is TGCGCCAGCAGCTGGAACAGCATAAACACCGGGGAGCTGTTTTTT.

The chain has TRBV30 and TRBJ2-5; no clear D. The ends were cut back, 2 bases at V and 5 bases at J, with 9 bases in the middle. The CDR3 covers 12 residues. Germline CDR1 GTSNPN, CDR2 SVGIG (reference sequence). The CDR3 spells CAWSRLWETQYF. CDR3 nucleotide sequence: TGTGCCTGGAGTCGCCTCTGGGAGACCCAGTACTTC. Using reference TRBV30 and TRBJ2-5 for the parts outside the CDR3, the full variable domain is SQTIHQWPATLVQPVGSPLSLECTVEGTSNPNLYWYRQAAGRGLQLLFYSVGIGQISSEVPQNLSASRPQDRQFILSSKKLLLSDSGFYLCAWSRLWETQYFGPGTRLLVL.

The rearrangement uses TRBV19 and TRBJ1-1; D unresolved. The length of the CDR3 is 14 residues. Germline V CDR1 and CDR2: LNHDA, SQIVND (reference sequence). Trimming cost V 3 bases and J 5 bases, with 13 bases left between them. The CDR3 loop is CASSIGHTGTEAFF. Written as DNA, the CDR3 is TGTGCCAGTAGTATTGGGCATACGGGAACTGAAGCTTTCTTT.

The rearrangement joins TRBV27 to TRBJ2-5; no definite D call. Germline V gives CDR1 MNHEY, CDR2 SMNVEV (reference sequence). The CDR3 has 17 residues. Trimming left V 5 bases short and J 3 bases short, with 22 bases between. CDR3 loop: CASSPLLTAATKETQYF. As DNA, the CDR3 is TGTGCCAGCAGTCCGCTTTTAACGGCGGCCACTAAAGAGACCCAGTACTTC.

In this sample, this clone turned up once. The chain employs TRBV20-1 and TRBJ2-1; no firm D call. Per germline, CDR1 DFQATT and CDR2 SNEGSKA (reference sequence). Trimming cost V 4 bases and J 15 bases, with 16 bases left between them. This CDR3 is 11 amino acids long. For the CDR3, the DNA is TGCAGTGCTAATGAGGCCCAATGGGGGTTCTTC. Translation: CSANEAQWGFF.

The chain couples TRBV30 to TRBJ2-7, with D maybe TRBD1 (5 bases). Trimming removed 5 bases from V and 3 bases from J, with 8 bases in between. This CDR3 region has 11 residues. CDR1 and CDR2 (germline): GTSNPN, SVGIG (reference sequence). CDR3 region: CAWLTGYEQYF. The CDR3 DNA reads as TGTGCCTGGCTTACAGGCTACGAGCAGTACTTC.

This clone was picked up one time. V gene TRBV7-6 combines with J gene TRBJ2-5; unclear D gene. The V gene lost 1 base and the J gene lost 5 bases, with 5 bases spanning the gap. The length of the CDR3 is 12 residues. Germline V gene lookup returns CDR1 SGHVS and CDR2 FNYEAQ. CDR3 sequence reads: CASSLVLETQYF. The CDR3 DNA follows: TGTGCCAGCAGCTTAGTCTTGGAGACCCAGTACTTC.

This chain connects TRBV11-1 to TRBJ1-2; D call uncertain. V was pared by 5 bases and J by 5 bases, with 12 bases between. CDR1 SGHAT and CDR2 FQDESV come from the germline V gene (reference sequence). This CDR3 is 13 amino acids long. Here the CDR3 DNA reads TGTGCCAGCAGCCCGCTGGCTGGGTATGGCTACACCTTC. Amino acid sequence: CASSPLAGYGYTF.

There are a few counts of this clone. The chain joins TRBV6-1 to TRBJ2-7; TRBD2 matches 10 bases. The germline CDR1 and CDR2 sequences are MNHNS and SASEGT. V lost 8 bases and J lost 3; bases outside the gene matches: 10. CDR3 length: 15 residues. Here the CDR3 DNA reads TGTGCCAGCTCCGCCCTAGCGGGAGTAGTCTACGAGCAGTACTTC. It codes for CASSALAGVVYEQYF.

CDR3 in DNA: TGTGCCAGCAGCTACATGATTTGGGGGACCTTTAGTCAGCCCCAGCATTTT. It yields the protein CASSYMIWGTFSQPQHF. The chain recombines TRBV9 with TRBJ1-5; the D gene is possibly TRBD1 (5 bases). CDR3 length: 17 amino acids. Germline V lookup: CDR1 SGDLS, CDR2 YYNGEE. V gave up 4 bases and J gave up 6 bases, with 23 bases separating them.

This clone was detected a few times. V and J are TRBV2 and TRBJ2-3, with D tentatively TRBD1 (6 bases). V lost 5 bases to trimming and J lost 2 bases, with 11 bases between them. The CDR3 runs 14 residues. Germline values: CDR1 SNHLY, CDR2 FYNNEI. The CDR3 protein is CASSWTANTDTQYF. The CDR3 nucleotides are TGTGCCAGCAGTTGGACAGCAAACACAGATACGCAGTATTTT.

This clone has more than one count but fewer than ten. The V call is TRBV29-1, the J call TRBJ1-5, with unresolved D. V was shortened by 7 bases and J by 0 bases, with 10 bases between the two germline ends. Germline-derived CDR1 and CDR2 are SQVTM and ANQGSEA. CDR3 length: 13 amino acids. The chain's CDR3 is CSAGGPSNQPQHF. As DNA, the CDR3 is TGCAGCGCGGGAGGCCCTAGCAATCAGCCCCAGCATTTT.

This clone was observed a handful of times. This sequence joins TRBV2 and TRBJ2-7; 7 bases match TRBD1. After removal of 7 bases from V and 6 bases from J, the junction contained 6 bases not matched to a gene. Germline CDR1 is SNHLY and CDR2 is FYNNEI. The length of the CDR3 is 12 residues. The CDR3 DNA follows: TGTGCCAGCACCACCACAGGGGTCGAGCAGTACTTC. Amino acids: CASTTTGVEQYF. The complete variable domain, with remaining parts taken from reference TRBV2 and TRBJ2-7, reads EPEVTQTPSHQVTQMGQEVILRCVPISNHLYFYWYRQILGQKVEFLVSFYNNEISEKSEIFDDQFSVERPDGSNFTLKIRSTKLEDSAMYFCASTTTGVEQYFGPGTRLTVT.

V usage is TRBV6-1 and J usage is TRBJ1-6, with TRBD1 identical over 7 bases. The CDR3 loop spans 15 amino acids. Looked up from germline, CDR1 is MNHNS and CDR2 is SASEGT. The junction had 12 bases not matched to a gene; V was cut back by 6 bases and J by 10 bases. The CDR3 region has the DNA TGTGCCAGCAGCCCGAACAGGGGAAGCAACTCACCCCTCCACTTT. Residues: CASSPNRGSNSPLHF.

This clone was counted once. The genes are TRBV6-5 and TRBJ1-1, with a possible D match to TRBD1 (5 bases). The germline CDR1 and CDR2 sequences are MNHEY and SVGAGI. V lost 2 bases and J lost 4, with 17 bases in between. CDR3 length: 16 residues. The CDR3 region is CASSYRRFGGTTEAFF. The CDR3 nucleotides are TGTGCCAGCAGTTACCGCCGATTTGGGGGAACCACTGAAGCTTTCTTT.

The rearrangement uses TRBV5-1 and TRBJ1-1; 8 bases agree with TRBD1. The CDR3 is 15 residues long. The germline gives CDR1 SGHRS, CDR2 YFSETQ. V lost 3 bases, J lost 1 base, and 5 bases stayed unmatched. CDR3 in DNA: TGCGCCAGCAGCTCCCGACAGGGGCAGAACACTGAAGCTTTCTTT. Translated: CASSSRQGQNTEAFF.